One sample yielded the 26 T cell receptor beta chains listed below, sequenced in a study of chemoradiotherapy in HPV16-positive cancers. Sequencing used immunoSEQ multiplex PCR; TCRdb keeps in-frame clones, though not all of them. The sample lists some 22,000 clones; about 88% were seen once. This material consisted of blood, taken from a patient who underwent chemoradiotherapy. These receptors all come from a human donor with HPV-associated anogenital cancer.

The chain uses TRBV4-3 and TRBJ1-4; 10 bases align to TRBD1. CDR3 length: 17 residues. V shed 6 bases and J 0 bases; nucleotides not matched to a gene: 7. Germline values: CDR1 LGHNA, CDR2 YSLEER. CDR3 DNA sequence: TGCGCCAGCAGGGGACAGGGGCCCTCAACAACTAATGAAAAACTGTTTTTT. This gives the protein CASRGQGPSTTNEKLFF.

This clone was counted a few times. This chain links TRBV6-5 with TRBJ2-7; D call uncertain. CDR1 is MNHEY, CDR2 SVGAGI, per germline. V lost 2 bases and J 6 bases, leaving 11 bases between the germline ends. This CDR3 contains 13 residues. CDR3 sequence reads: CASSYRRTGEQYF. Written as DNA, the CDR3 is TGTGCCAGCAGTTACCGCCGCACGGGCGAGCAGTACTTC.

The chain has TRBV14 and TRBJ1-2; D unclear. Between the trimmed V and J ends, which lost 0 bases and 5 bases, there was a span of 13 bases. Germline values: CDR1 SGHDN, CDR2 FVKESK. The CDR3 is made up of 15 amino acids. The CDR3 here is CASSQDRTDNYGYTF. DNA of the CDR3: TGTGCCAGCAGCCAAGATCGTACTGATAATTATGGCTACACCTTC.

The chain has TRBV7-9 and TRBJ2-3; no clear D. The CDR3 extends over 15 amino acids. Looked up from germline, CDR1 is SEHNR and CDR2 is FQNEAQ (reference sequence). Trimming cost V 1 base and J 1 base, with 9 bases left between them. The CDR3 bases are TGTGCCAGCAGCTTAGGTTCCGATCGCACAGATACGCAGTATTTT. It codes for CASSLGSDRTDTQYF. The full variable domain, its missing parts supplied by reference TRBV7-9 and TRBJ2-3, is DTGVSQNPRHKITKRGQNVTFRCDPISEHNRLYWYRQTLGQGPEFLTYFQNEAQLEKSRLLSDRFSAERPKGSFSTLEIQRTEQGDSAMYLCASSLGSDRTDTQYFGPGTRLTVL.

In its sample, this clone is medium-sized. The chain joins TRBV6-1 to TRBJ2-3, with 12 bases that match TRBD2. Unmatched junction bases numbered 1, after V lost 2 bases and J lost 4 bases. The germline gives CDR1 MNHNS, CDR2 SASEGT. CDR3 length: 15 residues. The CDR3 region is CASSELAGGPDTQYF. CDR3 bases: TGTGCCAGCAGTGAACTAGCGGGGGGGCCAGATACGCAGTATTTT.

The genes are TRBV6-4 and TRBJ2-2; D possibly corresponds to TRBD2 (7 bases). The CDR3 covers 15 residues. V was pared by 6 bases and J by 6 bases, with 17 bases between. Germline-derived CDR1 and CDR2 are MRHNA and SNTAGT. Written as DNA, the CDR3 is TGTGCCAGCAGAGATGGGGGGGCGGAGGCCGGGGAGCTGTTTTTT. Translated: CASRDGGAEAGELFF.

The chain links TRBV7-6 to TRBJ1-1; 7 bases align to TRBD1. Trimming took 5 bases from V and 3 from J; bases not matched to a gene: 9. Germline CDR1 is SGHVS and CDR2 is FNYEAQ. The CDR3 extends over 15 amino acids. This CDR3 reads CASSPYRQGDTEAFF. As DNA, the CDR3 is TGTGCCAGCAGCCCCTACCGACAGGGCGACACTGAAGCTTTCTTT.

The chain employs TRBV25-1 and TRBJ1-1; no definite D call. This CDR3 has 11 residues. Germline V gene data show CDR1 as MGHDK and CDR2 as SYGVNS. Trimming stripped 5 bases from V and 7 bases from J, with 8 bases between. CDR3 amino acids: CASSLGYEAFF. The CDR3 nucleotides read TGTGCCAGCAGTTTAGGGTATGAAGCTTTCTTT.

A single count supports this clone. This sequence joins TRBV10-1 and TRBJ1-1, with no clear D. Looked up from germline, CDR1 is WNHNN and CDR2 is SYGVQD (reference sequence). The CDR3 sequence is 13 residues long. V dropped 6 bases and J dropped 1 base, with 9 bases sitting between them. The CDR3 region is CASSQNRNTEAFF. The CDR3 nucleotides read TGCGCCAGCAGCCAAAACAGGAACACTGAAGCTTTCTTT.

This clone was recorded only once. The rearrangement uses TRBV5-8 and TRBJ2-3; D uncertain. The germline CDR1 and CDR2 sequences are SGHTS and YDEGEE. Trimming removed 7 bases from V and 2 bases from J, with 20 bases in between. This CDR3 is 16 amino acids long. DNA of the CDR3: TGTGCCAGCGCACCCTCAAGGGCAGTATTCACAGATACGCAGTATTTT. This gives the protein CASAPSRAVFTDTQYF.

The rearrangement links TRBV5-1 to TRBJ1-2; TRBD1 matches 10 bases. CDR3 length: 16 residues. Trimming removed 5 bases from V and 8 bases from J; junction bases left unmatched: 15. Germline V CDR1 and CDR2: SGHRS, YFSETQ. The CDR3 sequence is CASRDEVTGGFLGYTF. The DNA of the CDR3 is TGCGCCAGCAGGGATGAGGTGACAGGGGGCTTTCTAGGCTACACCTTC.

The chain couples TRBV5-8 to TRBJ2-3; TRBD2 is a possible D gene (5 bases). CDR3 length: 14 residues. The V end was cut by 0 bases, the J end by 6 bases, with 11 bases between. The germline gives CDR1 SGHTS, CDR2 YDEGEE. CDR3 loop: CASSLGGSDDTQYF. The CDR3, as DNA: TGTGCCAGCAGCTTGGGAGGTAGCGACGATACGCAGTATTTT. Combining the CDR3 with reference TRBV5-8 and TRBJ2-3 gives the whole variable domain EAGVTQSPTHLIKTRGQQATLRCSPISGHTSVYWYQQALGLGLQFLLWYDEGEERNRGNFPPRFSGRQFPNYSSELNVNALELEDSALYLCASSLGGSDDTQYFGPGTRLTVL.

V is TRBV7-2 and J is TRBJ2-2; TRBD2 is a possible D gene (5 bases). The CDR3 covers 11 residues. V lost 5 bases and J lost 8, with 6 bases in between. The germline V gene encodes CDR1 SGHTA and CDR2 FQGNSA. For the CDR3, the DNA is TGTGCCAGCAGCCAGCGGGGGGAGCTGTTTTTT. This gives the protein CASSQRGELFF.

The chain carries TRBV7-9 and TRBJ1-6; no clear D. Trimming cost V 2 bases and J 9 bases, with 11 bases left between them. The germline CDR1 and CDR2 sequences are SEHNR and FQNEAQ (reference sequence). The CDR3 consists of 14 residues. This CDR3 reads CASSLSAGGSPLHF. CDR3 nucleotide sequence: TGTGCCAGCAGCTTATCGGCAGGAGGTTCACCCCTCCACTTT. The variable domain in full, with the rest retrieved from reference TRBV7-9 and TRBJ1-6, is DTGVSQNPRHKITKRGQNVTFRCDPISEHNRLYWYRQTLGQGPEFLTYFQNEAQLEKSRLLSDRFSAERPKGSFSTLEIQRTEQGDSAMYLCASSLSAGGSPLHFGNGTRLTVT.

The chain recombines TRBV12-2 with TRBJ2-3. TRBV12-2 is annotated as a pseudogene. The CDR3 sequence is 16 residues long. The CDR3 bases are TGTGCAAGTCGCTTAGAGACAAAGCGAGGCACAGATACGCAGTATTTT. Protein: CASRLETKRGTDTQYF.

This chain links TRBV11-2 with TRBJ2-2; D is tentatively TRBD1 or TRBD2 (5 bases each). The CDR3 has 16 residues. CDR1 is SGHAT and CDR2 is FQNNGV in the germline V gene. The V and J ends lost 1 base and 0 bases respectively, with 9 bases between them. CDR3 region: CASSLAPGPNTGELFF. The CDR3 DNA is TGTGCCAGCAGCTTAGCCCCGGGGCCGAACACCGGGGAGCTGTTTTTT.

The chain is built from TRBV5-1 and TRBJ2-7; TRBD1 is a possible D gene (6 bases). CDR1 SGHRS and CDR2 YFSETQ come from the germline V gene. Between the trimmed V and J ends, which lost 2 bases and 3 bases, there was a span of 15 bases. This CDR3 contains 15 residues. CDR3: CASSFGPSGDYEQYF. As DNA, the CDR3 is TGCGCCAGCAGCTTTGGTCCCTCAGGGGACTACGAGCAGTACTTC.

As DNA, the CDR3 is TGTGCCAGCAGCTTCTACAGGACCGGGGAGCTGTTTTTT. The encoded protein is CASSFYRTGELFF. The V gene is TRBV5-8, the J gene TRBJ2-2; perhaps TRBD1 as D (5 bases). V dropped 2 bases and J dropped 5 bases, with 7 bases sitting between them. The CDR3 spans 13 residues. In germline, CDR1 is SGHTS, CDR2 YDEGEE.

The chain joins TRBV5-8 to TRBJ2-7, with a tentative D call TRBD2 (5 bases). CDR1 is SGHTS and CDR2 is YDEGEE in the germline V gene. V lost 9 bases to trimming and J lost 5 bases, with 18 bases between them. There are 13 residues in the CDR3. CDR3 sequence (DNA): TGTGCCACCGCGGGCCCGCCGGCAGACGAGCAGTACTTC. Translating it yields CATAGPPADEQYF.

V usage is TRBV2 and J usage is TRBJ2-1; 15 positions match TRBD2. Germline CDR1 is SNHLY and CDR2 is FYNNEI. The CDR3 has 16 amino acids. Trimming at V came to 5 bases and at J to 7 bases, leaving 6 bases not matched to a gene. CDR3 sequence reads: CASSPGLAGGPNEQFF. CDR3 DNA: TGTGCCAGCAGTCCCGGACTAGCGGGAGGGCCAAATGAGCAGTTCTTC. Together with reference TRBV2 and TRBJ2-1, the CDR3 gives the full variable domain: EPEVTQTPSHQVTQMGQEVILRCVPISNHLYFYWYRQILGQKVEFLVSFYNNEISEKSEIFDDQFSVERPDGSNFTLKIRSTKLEDSAMYFCASSPGLAGGPNEQFFGPGTRLTVL.

The table lists this clone with a few counts. The rearrangement joins TRBV4-3 to TRBJ2-1; the D is unclear. The CDR3 is 16 residues long. V was cut by 1 base and J by 2 bases, with 12 bases left in between. The germline CDR1 and CDR2 sequences are LGHNA and YSLEER. The CDR3 DNA is TGCGCCAGCAGCCAAGTCTACAGAGACACCTACAATGAGCAGTTCTTC. This codes for CASSQVYRDTYNEQFF.

The CDR3 coding sequence is TGTGCCAGCAGCCAACGAGGGACAGGTGAATATGGCTACACCTTC. It encodes CASSQRGTGEYGYTF. The chain combines TRBV4-2 with TRBJ1-2, with 8 bases aligning to TRBD1. Losses at the gene ends were 2 bases for V and 5 bases for J; bases not matched to a gene: 7. Germline V gene sequence: CDR1 LGHNA, CDR2 YNFKEQ. The length of the CDR3 is 15 residues.

The V gene is TRBV4-2, the J gene TRBJ1-1, with 9 bases fitting TRBD1. This CDR3 spans 16 amino acids. Germline assignment: CDR1 LGHNA and CDR2 YNFKEQ. V shed 3 bases and J 1 base; nucleotides not matched to a gene: 6. CDR3 sequence (DNA): TGTGCCAGCAGCCATCCCCCGGGACAGGGGAACACTGAAGCTTTCTTT. It is translated as CASSHPPGQGNTEAFF.

This chain links TRBV2 with TRBJ1-5; D not certain. Germline CDR1 reads SNHLY; CDR2 reads FYNNEI. Trimming shortened V by 4 bases and J by 4 bases, and 8 bases separated the two germline ends. This CDR3 comprises 13 residues. The CDR3 here is CASSAHFNQPQHF. In DNA form, the CDR3 reads TGTGCCAGCAGTGCCCATTTTAATCAGCCCCAGCATTTT.

The CDR3 DNA sequence: TGTGCCAGCAGTTTATTTCAGGGTGGGAACACTGAAGCTTTCTTT. Amino acids: CASSLFQGGNTEAFF. The V call is TRBV27, the J call TRBJ1-1; D possibly corresponds to TRBD1 (5 bases). The CDR3 has 15 residues. Germline-derived CDR1 and CDR2 are MNHEY and SMNVEV (reference sequence). Trimming took off 1 base at V and 1 base at J, with 10 bases between the two ends.

The rearrangement links TRBV6-1 to TRBJ2-7; D not certain. The CDR3 extends over 12 amino acids. CDR1 is MNHNS and CDR2 is SASEGT in the germline V gene. V was cut by 5 bases and J by 6 bases, with 11 bases left in between. The CDR3 here is CASSHQGREQYF. CDR3 coding DNA: TGTGCCAGCAGTCACCAAGGGCGCGAGCAGTACTTC.